This T cell receptor (beta chain) emerged from a study of patients and donors after allogeneic stem cell transplantation. This clonotype was counted between two and nine times. The germline gives CDR1 SGHRS, CDR2 YFSETQ. V was shortened by 1 base and J by 0 bases, with 11 bases between the two germline ends. This CDR3 has 16 amino acids. TCRdb ran MiXCR on the RT-PCR reads and lists one entry per CDR3 protein. The sample shows some 200,000 distinct CDR3 sequences, 40% to 45% of them seen only once. The sequence was obtained from a human donor who was either an allogeneic HSCT recipient or a stem cell or donor lymphocyte infusion donor (not recorded which). It is not recorded whose cells these are; they may come from a transplant donor. V is TRBV5-1 and J is TRBJ1-3; the D gene is possibly TRBD1 (5 bases). Sequencing input: blood, either unsorted or a sorted T cell fraction (not recorded which). CDR3 nucleotide sequence: TGCGCCAGCAGCTTGTCGGGACGGAGCTCTGGAAACACCATATATTTT. This sequence encodes CASSLSGRSSGNTIYF. Complete variable domain (other parts from reference TRBV5-1 and TRBJ1-3): KAGVTQTPRYLIKTRGQQVTLSCSPISGHRSVSWYQQTPGQGLQFLFEYFSETQRNKGNFPGRFSGRQFSNSRSEMNVSTLELGDSALYLCASSLSGRSSGNTIYFGEGSWLTVV.